The clone carrying this T cell receptor beta chain has a handful of counts. The antigen remains undetermined. TCR beta libraries were made by quantitative 5'-RACE with molecular barcodes. TCRdb re-called the 5' RACE reads with MiXCR, one entry per CDR3 protein. Of 350,000 to 450,000 distinct CDR3 sequences listed, 25% to 30% are singletons. The CDR3 spans 14 residues. Trimming took 6 bases from V and 6 from J; bases not matched to a gene: 9. Germline V CDR1 and CDR2: LGHNA, YNFKEQ. The data were taken from a study of CD8 T cells in ankylosing spondylitis. Study-level results: Disease-linked clones reportedly concentrated significantly in matched ankylosing spondylitis synovial fluid. Several highly homologous variants formed a TCR beta motif that appeared characteristic of ankylosing spondylitis blood. Those disease-linked clones were CD8+; they were also relatively rare in peripheral blood. Both synovial fluid and blood in reactive arthritis had previously been reported to carry some motif variants.

The clonotype was recovered from a male donor with ankylosing spondylitis. Material: blood, either unsorted or a sorted T cell fraction (not recorded which). This chain connects TRBV4-2 to TRBJ2-3, with 7 bases lining up with TRBD1. The CDR3 DNA follows: TGTGCCAGCAGACAAACAGGGGTGTCGGATACGCAGTATTTT. It encodes CASRQTGVSDTQYF.